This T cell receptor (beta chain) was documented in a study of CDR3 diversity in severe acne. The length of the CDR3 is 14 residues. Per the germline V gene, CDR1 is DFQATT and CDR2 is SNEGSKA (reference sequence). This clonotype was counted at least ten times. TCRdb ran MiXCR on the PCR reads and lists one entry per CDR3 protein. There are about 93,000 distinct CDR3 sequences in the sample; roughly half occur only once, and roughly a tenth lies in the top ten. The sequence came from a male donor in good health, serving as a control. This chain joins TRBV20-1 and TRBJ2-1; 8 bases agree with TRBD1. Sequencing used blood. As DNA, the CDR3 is TGCAGCGCTGACCGGGACAGGTCTTACAATGAGCAGTTCTTC. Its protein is CSADRDRSYNEQFF.